Below, 24 T cell receptor beta chains from the same sample are listed, as sequenced in a study of tumor-infiltrating lymphocytes in primary liver carcinoma. With a constant-region primer, TCR beta cDNA was made from 500 ng of total RNA. Generation of the TCR beta libraries relied on three nested multiplex PCR rounds using slightly modified ARM-PCR. For approximately 9 cycles apiece, the opening two PCR rounds ran with TRBV1-TRBV30 forward primers and a C-beta reverse primer. Via MiXCR, TCRdb re-called the multiplex PCR reads, giving one row per CDR3 protein. The sample includes some 320,000 distinct CDR3 sequences, roughly two thirds of them seen just once. Unsorted whole blood supplied the blood RNA, and germline DNA was isolated too. The specimen was peripheral blood. These receptors originate from a man aged 40-49 years with primary liver carcinoma and hepatitis B virus infection.

The chain uses TRBV29-1 and TRBJ2-3; maybe TRBD2 (6 bases). The CDR3 loop spans 14 amino acids. V was trimmed by 4 bases and J by 2 bases, leaving 13 bases between them. CDR1 and CDR2 from the germline V gene are SQVTM and ANQGSEA. The CDR3 nucleotides read TGCAGCGTTGTATTAGCGGTCGCCACAGATACGCAGTATTTT. As protein: CSVVLAVATDTQYF.

On this clonotype itself: The germline gene is not matched at one end of the junction; a read error may be the cause. The V call is TRBV11-1, the J call TRBJ2-1; perhaps TRBD2 as D (6 bases). CDR1 and CDR2 from the germline V gene are SGHAT and FQDESV (reference sequence). This CDR3 has 14 residues. The chain's CDR3 is CANSVRLVHNEQFF. The CDR3 coding sequence is TGTGCCAACAGCGTCCGACTAGTCCACAATGAGCAGTTCTTC.

On this clonotype itself: The CDR3 does not end in the conserved phenylalanine or tryptophan, so this is likely a read error. J is TRBJ2-5 and V is TRBV11-2; weak D call: TRBD1 (6 bases). The CDR3 covers 15 residues. The germline V gene encodes CDR1 SGHAT and CDR2 FQNNGV. V was shortened by 1 base and J by 5 bases, with 14 bases between the two germline ends. CDR3 sequence: CASSLAPGQGETQYL. The CDR3 bases are TGTGCCAGCAGCTTAGCGCCAGGGCAGGGGGAGACCCAGTACCTC.

This clonotype showed up just once. J is TRBJ1-5 and V is TRBV6-2 or TRBV6-3; 9 positions match TRBD1. V was pared by 7 bases and J by 4 bases, with 11 bases of the junction left unmatched. Germline values: CDR1 MNHEY, CDR2 SVGEGT. The CDR3 sequence is 16 residues long. Written as DNA, the CDR3 is TGTGCCAGCAAAAAATTGGGACAGGGAGAAAATCAGCCCCAGCATTTT. Translation gives CASKKLGQGENQPQHF.

About this clonotype: One junction end does not reproduce the germline sequence, and a read error may be involved. The chain carries TRBV11-1 and TRBJ2-7; perhaps TRBD2 as D (5 bases). The germline V gene encodes CDR1 SGHAT and CDR2 FQDESV (reference sequence). This CDR3 comprises 14 residues. Here the CDR3 DNA reads TGTGTCAGCAGCGCAAACAGCGGCCCCTGCGAGCAGTACTTC. This encodes CVSSANSGPCEQYF. The full variable domain, in which reference TRBV11-1 and TRBJ2-7 provide the parts outside the CDR3, is EAEVAQSPRYKITEKSQAVAFWCDPISGHATLYWYRQILGQGPELLVQFQDESVVDDSQLPKDRFSAERLKGVDSTLKIQPAELGDSAMYLCVSSANSGPCEQYFGPGTRLTVT.

This clonotype showed up many times. This sequence joins TRBV12-3 or TRBV12-4 and TRBJ2-7; D is undetermined. Deletions cut 6 bases from V and 5 bases from J, with 17 bases between. The CDR3 runs 14 residues. The CDR3 sequence: CASSPGHPEDEQYF. The CDR3 nucleotides read TGTGCCAGCAGCCCGGGCCACCCAGAGGACGAGCAGTACTTC.

Comment on this clonotype: A read error may be the cause here, since a much bigger clone is one base away. The rearrangement joins TRBV10-1 to TRBJ2-7, with D perhaps TRBD1 or TRBD2 (6 bases each). V dropped 5 bases and J dropped 6 bases, with 11 bases sitting between them. CDR1 and CDR2 (germline): WNHNN, SYGVQD (reference sequence). The CDR3 is 12 amino acids. The CDR3 bases are TGCGCCAGCAGTAAGGGGGGCGGCGAGCAGTACTTC. It encodes CASSKGGGEQYF.

V is TRBV28 and J is TRBJ1-2; D unclear. Trimming shortened V by 2 bases and J by 2 bases, and 12 bases separated the two germline ends. The V gene's germline CDR1 is MDHEN and CDR2 SYDVKM. The CDR3 covers 15 residues. This chain's CDR3 is CASSLAMNQNYGYTF. The CDR3, as DNA: TGTGCCAGCAGTTTAGCCATGAATCAAAACTATGGCTACACCTTC.

On this clonotype: The junction departs from germline at one end; a sequencing error may be responsible. V is TRBV11-3 and J is TRBJ2-1, with TRBD2 identical over 9 bases. Germline V CDR1 and CDR2: SGHNT, YENEEA. This CDR3 has 15 amino acids. In DNA form, the CDR3 reads TGTGCCATCAGTATTAGCGGGAGCTCCTACAAAGAGCAGTTCTTC. This sequence encodes CAISISGSSYKEQFF.

In the case of this clonotype: One end of the junction is discordant with germline, which a read error may explain. The CDR3 is CTSSYRQHSSGDTIYF. DNA of the CDR3: TGTACCAGCAGTTACCGACAGCATAGCTCTGGAGACACCATATATTTT. The V and J genes are TRBV6-6 and TRBJ1-3, with a weak D call TRBD1 (5 bases). Germline values: CDR1 MNHNY, CDR2 SVGAGI (reference sequence). CDR3 length equals 16 residues.

This clonotype was picked up a small number of times. The chain is built from TRBV28 and TRBJ2-2; possible D gene TRBD2, 5 bases. CDR1 is MDHEN and CDR2 is SYDVKM in the germline V gene. CDR3 length: 14 amino acids. Trimming removed 3 bases at V and 5 bases at J, with 10 bases between. The CDR3 loop is CASSFNTGTGELFF. CDR3 DNA: TGTGCCAGCAGTTTCAATACGGGAACCGGGGAGCTGTTTTTT. The entire variable domain, with the rest obtained from reference TRBV28 and TRBJ2-2, is as follows: DVKVTQSSRYLVKRTGEKVFLECVQDMDHENMFWYRQDPGLGLRLIYFSYDVKMKEKGDIPEGYSVSREKKERFSLILESASTNQTSMYLCASSFNTGTGELFFGEGSRLTVL.

This chain links TRBV28 with TRBJ1-5; TRBD1 agrees at 7 bases. Per the germline V gene, CDR1 is MDHEN and CDR2 is SYDVKM. V was clipped by 6 bases and J by 9 bases; unmatched bases: 29. The CDR3 runs to 20 residues. CDR3 protein: CASREDRAAHSLTSKWPQHF. Here the CDR3 DNA reads TGTGCCAGCAGAGAAGACAGGGCCGCCCATAGCCTCACCTCCAAGTGGCCCCAGCATTTT.

A note on this clonotype: Since no conserved phenylalanine or tryptophan closes the CDR3, a read error is the likely cause. CDR3 sequence reads: CASSLFGGANTGELFY. CDR3 nucleotide sequence: TGCGCCAGCAGCCTCTTCGGGGGAGCCAACACCGGGGAGCTGTTTTAT. V and J are TRBV5-1 and TRBJ2-2; tentative D call: TRBD2 (6 bases). The CDR3 loop spans 16 amino acids. Between the trimmed V and J ends, which lost 4 bases and 2 bases, there was a span of 15 bases. Per germline, CDR1 SGHRS and CDR2 YFSETQ.

Worth noting for this clonotype: Since a much larger clone is just one base distant, this may be a read error. This sequence joins TRBV12-3 or TRBV12-4 and TRBJ2-7; D not certain. Deletions cut 7 bases from V and 1 base from J, with 17 bases between. This CDR3 spans 15 amino acids. CDR3 bases: TGTGCCAGCACCGAGAGCATGGGAACTTCCTACGAGCAGTACTTC. This codes for CASTESMGTSYEQYF.

The V gene is TRBV5-4, the J gene TRBJ2-1; D is uncertain. The V end was cut by 5 bases, the J end by 8 bases, with 14 bases between. The CDR3 loop spans 13 amino acids. CDR1 and CDR2 from the germline V gene are SGHNT and YYREEE (reference sequence). Here the CDR3 reads CASSSLGMDEQFF. CDR3 in DNA: TGTGCCAGCAGTTCCCTGGGGATGGATGAGCAGTTCTTC.

Concerning this clonotype: Being one base from a much bigger clone, this may be a read error. This rearrangement joins TRBV6-5 to TRBJ1-2; D gene unclear. This CDR3 is built from 12 residues. Germline values: CDR1 MNHEY, CDR2 SVGAGI. V gave up 4 bases and J gave up 13 bases, with 16 bases separating them. The CDR3 DNA reads TGTGCCAGCAGTTCCCGTTTTGGGAGCTGCACCTTC. The encoded protein is CASSSRFGSCTF.

As regards this clonotype: A clone one base away is much larger, so this may be a read error. The rearrangement uses TRBV6-5 and TRBJ2-1; 10 bases fit TRBD2. Germline CDR1 reads MNHEY; CDR2 reads SVGAGI. The V segment lost 10 bases and the J segment 3 bases; nucleotides outside the gene matches: 3. The CDR3 is 13 amino acids. The CDR3 spells CANRTSGYNEQFF. CDR3 in DNA: TGTGCCAACAGGACTAGCGGCTACAATGAGCAGTTCTTC.

This clonotype was picked up one time. This CDR3 fails to terminate in the conserved phenylalanine or tryptophan, so it likely reflects a read error. The limits of the CDR3 on the DNA are not certain, so only TCRdb's listed CDR3 is given. The rearrangement joins TRBV6-1 to TRBJ2-1; whether TRBD2, the table's D call, matches the DNA was not checked. Termini included, the CDR3 measures 15 amino acids. Germline V gene data show CDR1 as MNHNS and CDR2 as SASEGT. This chain's CDR3 is CASSESSGSYNERFL.

In regard to this clonotype: This may be a read error, as it is one base from a much larger clone. The chain has TRBV12-3 or TRBV12-4 and TRBJ2-2; 8 bases are shared with TRBD1. With 6 bases clipped from V and 7 bases from J, the junction kept 7 bases outside the gene matches. There are 14 residues in the CDR3. The DNA for the CDR3 is TGTGCCAGCAGATCACAGGGGGAATGCGGGGAGCTGTTTTTT. It encodes CASRSQGECGELFF.

This clonotype has a single count. Mismatch with germline at one junction end may stem from a read error. The chain couples TRBV28 to TRBJ1-2; D remains ambiguous. The CDR3 spans 15 residues. CDR1 and CDR2 (germline): MDHEN, SYDVKM. The CDR3 nucleotides are TGTGCCAGCACTTTAAGCCGCGGTGAACGCTATGGCTACACCTTC. Residues: CASTLSRGERYGYTF.

Concerning this clonotype: Its ends do not fully match the called genes, so a read error is possible. The chain is built from TRBV5-6 and TRBJ2-3, with D possibly TRBD1 on 5 matching bases. This CDR3 spans 11 amino acids. Germline CDR1 is SGHDT and CDR2 is YYEEEE. CDR3 protein: CASSYTGTQYF. The CDR3 coding sequence is TGTGCCAGCAGCTACACAGGTACGCAGTATTTT.

As for this clonotype: A junction boundary mismatches the germline segment, possibly from a read error. The J gene is TRBJ1-1, the V gene TRBV6-2 or TRBV6-3; TRBD1 is a possible D gene (5 bases). The CDR3 spans 15 residues. The germline V gene has CDR1 MNHEY and CDR2 SVGEGT. The DNA of the CDR3 is TGTGCCAGCAGTCCCGACAGCTACCTGAACACTGATGCTTTCTTT. Encoded protein: CASSPDSYLNTDAFF.

The chain carries TRBV28 and TRBJ2-2; 9 positions match TRBD1. Germline-derived CDR1 and CDR2 are MDHEN and SYDVKM. CDR3 size: 14 residues. The ends lost 7 bases at V and 4 bases at J; junction bases unmatched: 4. The CDR3 sequence: CASNRQGGTGELFF. CDR3 in DNA: TGTGCCAGCAACCGACAGGGGGGCACCGGGGAGCTGTTTTTT.

With respect to this clonotype: With a much larger clone just one base away, this may be a read error. J is TRBJ2-2 and V is TRBV12-3 or TRBV12-4, with TRBD2 matching 10 bases. The J segment lost 10 bases and the V segment lost 8 bases, leaving 19 bases of the junction unmatched. The CDR3 is 17 residues long. DNA for the CDR3: TGTGCCAGCTCCCGTTCAGCGGGAGGGCCCTTGGCCGAGGAGCTGTTTTTT. It codes for CASSRSAGGPLAEELFF.